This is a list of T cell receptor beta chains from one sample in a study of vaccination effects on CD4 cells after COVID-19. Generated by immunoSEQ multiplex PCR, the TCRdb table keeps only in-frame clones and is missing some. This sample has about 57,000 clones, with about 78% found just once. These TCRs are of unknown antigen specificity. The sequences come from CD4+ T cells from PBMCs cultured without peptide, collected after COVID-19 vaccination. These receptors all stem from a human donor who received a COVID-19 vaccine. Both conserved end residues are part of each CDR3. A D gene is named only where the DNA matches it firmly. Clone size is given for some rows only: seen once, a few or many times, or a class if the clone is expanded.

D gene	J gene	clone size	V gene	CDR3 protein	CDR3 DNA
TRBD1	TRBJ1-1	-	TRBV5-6	CASLQGAGTEAFF	TGTGCCAGCCTTCAGGGGGCCGGCACTGAAGCTTTCTTT
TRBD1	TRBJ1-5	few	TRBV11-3	CASSIRQGARKYSNQPQHF	TGTGCCAGCAGCATAAGACAGGGGGCCCGCAAATATAGCAATCAGCCCCAGCATTTT
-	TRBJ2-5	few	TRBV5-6	CASSLDRTQETQYF	TGTGCCAGCAGCTTGGACAGGACCCAAGAGACCCAGTACTTC
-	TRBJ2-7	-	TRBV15	CATSRPPNVYEQYF	TGTGCCACCAGCAGACCCCCGAACGTGTACGAGCAGTACTTC
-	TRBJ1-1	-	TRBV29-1	CSVGRARQTEAFF	TGCAGCGTAGGACGGGCCCGCCAAACTGAAGCTTTCTTT
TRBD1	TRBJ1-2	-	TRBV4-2	CASSPTGTHGYTF	TGTGCCAGCAGCCCGACAGGGACCCATGGCTACACCTTC
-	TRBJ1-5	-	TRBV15	CATSIGERNQPQHF	TGTGCCACCAGCATCGGGGAAAGGAATCAGCCCCAGCATTTT
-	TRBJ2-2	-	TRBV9	CASSVGYTPNTGELFF	TGTGCCAGCAGCGTAGGCTACACACCGAACACCGGGGAGCTGTTTTTT
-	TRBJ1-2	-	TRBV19	CASSIVQSNYGYTF	TGTGCCAGTAGTATTGTCCAAAGTAACTATGGCTACACCTTC
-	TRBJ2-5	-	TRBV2	CASSEFGNGWETQYF	TGTGCCAGCAGTGAATTCGGGAACGGATGGGAGACCCAGTACTTC
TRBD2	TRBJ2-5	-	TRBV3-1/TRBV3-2	CASSQVGTSGRQTQYF	TGTGCCAGCAGCCAAGTGGGGACTAGCGGGAGACAGACCCAGTACTTC
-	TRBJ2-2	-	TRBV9	CASSVGDFTNTGELFF	TGTGCCAGCAGCGTGGGGGACTTTACGAACACCGGGGAGCTGTTTTTT
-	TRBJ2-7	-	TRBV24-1	CATASFVWGPIYEQYF	TGTGCCACCGCGTCATTTGTTTGGGGCCCGATTTACGAGCAGTACTTC
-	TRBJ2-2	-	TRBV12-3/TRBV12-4	CASDTDNTGELFF	TGTGCCAGCGATACAGATAACACCGGGGAGCTGTTTTTT
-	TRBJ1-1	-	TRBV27	CASSSDLRVSMNTEAFF	TGTGCCAGCAGTTCCGATCTACGGGTCTCGATGAACACTGAAGCTTTCTTT
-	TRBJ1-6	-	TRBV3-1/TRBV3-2	CASSQEGNRVGSPLHF	TGTGCCAGCAGCCAAGAGGGCAACAGGGTAGGTTCACCCCTCCACTTT
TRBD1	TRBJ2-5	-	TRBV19	CAAGTGKKETQYF	TGTGCCGCCGGGACAGGGAAAAAGGAGACCCAGTACTTC
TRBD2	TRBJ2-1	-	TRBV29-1	CSVEDRVLASYNEQFF	TGCAGCGTTGAAGATAGAGTACTAGCGTCCTACAATGAGCAGTTCTTC
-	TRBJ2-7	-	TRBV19	CASSIGAAAGSYEQYF	TGTGCCAGTAGTATAGGAGCAGCTGCGGGATCCTACGAGCAGTACTTC
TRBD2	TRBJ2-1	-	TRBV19	CASTGLAGSGAYNEQFF	TGTGCCAGTACGGGACTAGCGGGCTCCGGCGCCTACAATGAGCAGTTCTTC
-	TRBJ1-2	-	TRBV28	CASSSGDNGYTF	TGTGCCAGCAGTTCGGGGGACAACGGCTACACCTTC
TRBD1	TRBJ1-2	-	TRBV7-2	CASTRGQGAFGYTF	TGTGCCAGTACACGGGGCCAGGGGGCTTTTGGCTACACCTTC
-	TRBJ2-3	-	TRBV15	CATGTGSTDTQYF	TGTGCCACCGGCACCGGGAGCACAGATACGCAGTATTTT